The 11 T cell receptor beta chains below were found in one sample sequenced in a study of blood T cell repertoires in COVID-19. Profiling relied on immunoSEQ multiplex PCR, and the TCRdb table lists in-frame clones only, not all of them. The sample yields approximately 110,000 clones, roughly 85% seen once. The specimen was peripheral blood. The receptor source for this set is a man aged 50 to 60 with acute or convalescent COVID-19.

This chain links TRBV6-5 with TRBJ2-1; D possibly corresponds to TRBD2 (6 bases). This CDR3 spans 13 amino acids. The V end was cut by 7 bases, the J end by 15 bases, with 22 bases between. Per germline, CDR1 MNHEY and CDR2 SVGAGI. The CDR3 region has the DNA TGTGCCAGCATTCACGGAACTACCCGGGGGTCGTTCTTC. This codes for CASIHGTTRGSFF.

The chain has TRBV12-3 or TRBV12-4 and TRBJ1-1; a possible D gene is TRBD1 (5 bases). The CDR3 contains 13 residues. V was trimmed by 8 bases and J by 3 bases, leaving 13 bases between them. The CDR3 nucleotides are TGTGCCAGCGATTCAGGGCTCGACACTGAAGCTTTCTTT. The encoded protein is CASDSGLDTEAFF.

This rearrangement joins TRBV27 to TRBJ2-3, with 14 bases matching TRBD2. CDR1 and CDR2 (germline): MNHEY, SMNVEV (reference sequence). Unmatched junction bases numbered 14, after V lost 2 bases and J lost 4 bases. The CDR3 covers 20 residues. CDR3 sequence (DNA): TGTGCCAGCAGTTTAACCGTTGGGACTAGCGGGAGAGGGGGAGCAGATACGCAGTATTTT. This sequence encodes CASSLTVGTSGRGGADTQYF.

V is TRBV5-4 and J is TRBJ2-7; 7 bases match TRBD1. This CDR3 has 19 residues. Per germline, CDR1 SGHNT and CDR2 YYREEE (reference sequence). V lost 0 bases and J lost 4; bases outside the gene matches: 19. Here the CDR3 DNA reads TGTGCCAGCAGCTTGGCCAGTGGTCGGGCAGGGGGATTTATATACGAGCAGTACTTC. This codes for CASSLASGRAGGFIYEQYF.

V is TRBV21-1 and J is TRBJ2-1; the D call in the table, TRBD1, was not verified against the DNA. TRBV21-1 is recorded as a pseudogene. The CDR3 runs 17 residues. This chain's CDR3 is CASSKGPDRASYNEQFF. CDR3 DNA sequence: TGTGCCAGCAGCAAAGGGCCGGACAGGGCCTCCTACAATGAGCAGTTCTTC.

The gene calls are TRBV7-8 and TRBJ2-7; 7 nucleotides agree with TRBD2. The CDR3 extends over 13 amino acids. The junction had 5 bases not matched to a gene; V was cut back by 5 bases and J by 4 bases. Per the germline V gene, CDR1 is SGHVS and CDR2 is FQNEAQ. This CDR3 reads CASSPGGGYEQYF. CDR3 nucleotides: TGTGCCAGCAGCCCCGGGGGAGGGTACGAGCAGTACTTC.

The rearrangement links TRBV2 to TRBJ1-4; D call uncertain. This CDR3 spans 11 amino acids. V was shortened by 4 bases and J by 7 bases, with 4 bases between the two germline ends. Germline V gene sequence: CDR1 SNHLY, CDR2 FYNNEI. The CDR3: CASSASEKLFF. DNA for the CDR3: TGTGCCAGCAGTGCGAGTGAAAAACTGTTTTTT.

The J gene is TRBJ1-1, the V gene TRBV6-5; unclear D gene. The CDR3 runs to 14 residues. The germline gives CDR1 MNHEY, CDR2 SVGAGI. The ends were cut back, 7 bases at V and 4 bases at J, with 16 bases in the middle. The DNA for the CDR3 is TGTGCCAGCACTCTAGAGAGGAGAGGCACTGAAGCTTTCTTT. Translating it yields CASTLERRGTEAFF.

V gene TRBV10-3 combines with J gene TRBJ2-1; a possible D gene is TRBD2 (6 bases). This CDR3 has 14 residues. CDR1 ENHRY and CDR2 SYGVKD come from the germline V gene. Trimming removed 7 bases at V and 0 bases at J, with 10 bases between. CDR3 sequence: CAITAGTSYNEQFF. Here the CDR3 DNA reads TGTGCCATCACGGCGGGGACCTCCTACAATGAGCAGTTCTTC.

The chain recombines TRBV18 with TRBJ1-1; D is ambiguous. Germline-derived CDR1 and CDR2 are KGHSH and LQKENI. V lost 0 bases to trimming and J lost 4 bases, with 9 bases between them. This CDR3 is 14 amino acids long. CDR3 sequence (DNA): TGTGCCAGCTCACCACCAGGAAAGCGCACTGAAGCTTTCTTT. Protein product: CASSPPGKRTEAFF.

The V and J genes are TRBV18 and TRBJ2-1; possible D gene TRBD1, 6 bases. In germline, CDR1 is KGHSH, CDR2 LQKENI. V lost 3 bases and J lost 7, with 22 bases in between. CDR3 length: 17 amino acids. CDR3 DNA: TGTGCCAGCTCACCCTCCGGACAGTCGAACTTCCGAAATGAGCAGTTCTTC. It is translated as CASSPSGQSNFRNEQFF.